The rows below give T cell receptor beta chains drawn from one sample of a study of T cell changes during pregnancy in multiple sclerosis. The method was immunoSEQ multiplex PCR; TCRdb's version includes in-frame clones alone and lacks a portion of them. Of approximately 70,000 clones detected, more than 85% appear once; the ten largest clones hold over 2%. Sequencing was performed on peripheral blood, taken in the first trimester of pregnancy. These receptors all stem from a female donor with multiple sclerosis, enrolled in a pregnancy study. The CDR3 runs from the conserved cysteine through the conserved F or W. The D gene is left open where the match is weak. Size values are once, few and many counts, or a class for expanded clones, and some rows have none.

clone size	CDR3 length	V gene	J gene	D gene	CDR3 DNA	CDR3 protein
.	16	TRBV4-2	TRBJ2-1	.	TGTGCCAGCAGCCCGAAAACAGCGGGTAATAACAATGAGCAGTTCTTC	CASSPKTAGNNNEQFF
.	16	TRBV6-1	TRBJ1-5	.	TGTGCCAGCAGTAAAGAGGGTGGCTGGACAAATCAGCCCCAGCATTTT	CASSKEGGWTNQPQHF
.	15	TRBV7-2	TRBJ2-7	TRBD1	TGTGCCAGCAGCTTAGTTGCCCAGGGGGCGCACGAGCAGTACTTC	CASSLVAQGAHEQYF
.	15	TRBV6-6	TRBJ2-3	TRBD1	TGTGCCAGCAGCCGCGGGACAGGGTGGCCAGATACGCAGTATTTT	CASSRGTGWPDTQYF
.	17	TRBV28	TRBJ2-3	TRBD2	TGTGCCAGCAGCCCCACCGGACTAGCGGGAAGCACAGATACGCAGTATTTT	CASSPTGLAGSTDTQYF
.	13	TRBV10-3	TRBJ2-7	TRBD2	TGTGCCATCACCCCTGCTAGCGGCTACGAGCAGTACTTC	CAITPASGYEQYF
.	15	TRBV27	TRBJ2-2	TRBD1	TGTGCCAGCAGTTCCGCCCCACAGGGGGCTGGGGAGCTGTTTTTT	CASSSAPQGAGELFF
once	14	TRBV7-8	TRBJ2-5	TRBD1	TGTGCCAGCAGATATCGGGACAGTGCGGAGACCCAGTACTTC	CASRYRDSAETQYF
.	17	TRBV5-1	TRBJ2-3	.	TGCGCCAGCAGCTTGATTACCGGGACAACAGGGAAAGATACGCAGTATTTT	CASSLITGTTGKDTQYF
.	15	TRBV7-2	TRBJ1-5	.	TGTGCCAGCAGCTTAGCGGGCGGGGTCAATCAGCCCCAGCATTTT	CASSLAGGVNQPQHF
.	13	TRBV18	TRBJ2-7	TRBD1	TGTGCCAGCCGGGACAGCGCCACACACGAGCAGTACTTC	CASRDSATHEQYF
.	16	TRBV11-2	TRBJ1-1	.	TGTGCCAGCAGCCTCTGGGGGCTAAGACGGGGCACTGAAGCTTTCTTT	CASSLWGLRRGTEAFF
once	15	TRBV5-1	TRBJ1-1	.	TGCGCCAGCAGGGTGGGCCTCCTCGGCGACACTGAAGCTTTCTTT	CASRVGLLGDTEAFF
.	16	TRBV15	TRBJ2-5	TRBD1	TGTGCCACCAGCAGAGAGAAAAGACAGGGCCCCGAGACCCAGTACTTC	CATSREKRQGPETQYF